This T cell receptor (beta chain) stems from a study of T cell repertoires in cytomegalovirus infection. This clonotype was seen only once. The antigen is unknown. Study observations and caveats: The study found HLA-C-restricted CMV-specific TCR beta clonotypes dominating the ex vivo response.

TCRdb itself ran the reads through MiXCR, one entry per CDR3 protein. The repertoire holds 200,000 to 250,000 distinct CDR3 sequences, with 9% to 15% as singletons. The CDR3 runs 15 residues. V lost 6 bases to trimming and J lost 2 bases; unmatched junction nucleotides: 7. Looked up from germline, CDR1 is SNHLY and CDR2 is FYNNEI. This TCR was sampled from a human donor in good health (CMV status not recorded). Some clones in this sample may be carry-over from other donors' samples. J is TRBJ1-3 and V is TRBV2; 7 nucleotides match TRBD1. The source material was PBMCs. The DNA for the CDR3 is TGTGCCAGCAGCCCCGACAGGGAGGCTGGAAACACCATATATTTT. Translating gives CASSPDREAGNTIYF.